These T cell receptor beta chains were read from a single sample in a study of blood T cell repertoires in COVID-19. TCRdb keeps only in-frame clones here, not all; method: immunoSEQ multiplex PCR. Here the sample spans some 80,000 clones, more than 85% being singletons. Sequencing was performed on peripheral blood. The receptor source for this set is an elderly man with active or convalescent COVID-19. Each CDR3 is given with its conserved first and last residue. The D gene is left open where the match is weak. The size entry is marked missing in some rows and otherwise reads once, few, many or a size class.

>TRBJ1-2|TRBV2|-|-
TGTGCCAGCAGTGAAACAGGGACTAACTATGGCTACACCTTC
CASSETGTNYGYTF
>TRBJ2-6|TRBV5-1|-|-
TGCGCCAGCAGCTTGGGTGGCATAAGCTCTGGGGCCAACGTCCTGACTTTC
CASSLGGISSGANVLTF
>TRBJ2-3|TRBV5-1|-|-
TGCGCCAGCAAGATCGGTTTGGGAGGCACAGATACGCAGTATTTT
CASKIGLGGTDTQYF
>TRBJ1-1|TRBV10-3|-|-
TGTGCCATCAGTGCGGACATAATCCCTGAAGCTTTCTTT
CAISADIIPEAFF
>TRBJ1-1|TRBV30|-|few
TGTGCCTGGACGCGGAACAGGTACACTGAAGCTTTCTTT
CAWTRNRYTEAFF
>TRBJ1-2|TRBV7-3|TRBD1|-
TGTGCCAGCAGCGACAGGGGCGGGTATGGCTACACCTTC
CASSDRGGYGYTF
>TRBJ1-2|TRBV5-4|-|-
TGTGCCAGCACCGATAGAAGAGGAGCGGGCTATGGCTACACCTTC
CASTDRRGAGYGYTF
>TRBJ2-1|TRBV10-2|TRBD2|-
TGCGCCAGCAGCCGGCCTAGCGGCTCCTACAATGAGCAGTTCTTC
CASSRPSGSYNEQFF
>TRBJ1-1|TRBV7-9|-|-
TGTGCCAGCAGCTTGTCCGGGAACACTGAAGCTTTCTTT
CASSLSGNTEAFF
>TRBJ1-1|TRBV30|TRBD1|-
TGTGCCTGGAGTATAGGGACAGGCGACACTGAAGCTTTCTTT
CAWSIGTGDTEAFF
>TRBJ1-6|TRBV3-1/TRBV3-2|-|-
TGTGCCAGCAGCCAAGGGCCTTATAATTCACCCCTCCACTTT
CASSQGPYNSPLHF
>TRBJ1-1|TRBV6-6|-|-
TGTGCCAGCAGCCCCGCCCGAGGACACGAGTTT
CASSPARGHEF
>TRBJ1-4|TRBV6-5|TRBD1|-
TGTGCCAGCAGCCCCGGGACAGGGACTAATGAAAAACTGTTTTTT
CASSPGTGTNEKLFF
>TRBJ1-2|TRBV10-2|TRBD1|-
TGCGCCAGCAGCGGGACAGTCAACTATGGCTACACCTTC
CASSGTVNYGYTF
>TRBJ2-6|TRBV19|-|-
TGTGCCAGTACCCAGGGTCCCGGGGCCAACGTCCTGACTTTC
CASTQGPGANVLTF
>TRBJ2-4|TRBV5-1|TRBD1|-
TGCGCCAGCAGCTACCTGACAGGGACCGAAAACATTCAGTACTTC
CASSYLTGTENIQYF
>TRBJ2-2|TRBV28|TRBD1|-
TGTGCCAGCAGTAGACAGGGGGCTACCGGGGAGCTGTTTTTT
CASSRQGATGELFF
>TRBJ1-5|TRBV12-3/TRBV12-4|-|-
TGTGCCAGCAGTCCCGGGGAAGGTCAGCCCCAGCATTTT
CASSPGEGQPQHF
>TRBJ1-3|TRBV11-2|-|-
TGTGCCAGCAGCTTAGATTCCTTTGGGGCACCCATATATTTT
CASSLDSFGAPIYF
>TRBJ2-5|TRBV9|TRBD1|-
TGTGCCAGCAGCGCGGGACAGAGGTGGGAGACCCAGTACTTC
CASSAGQRWETQYF
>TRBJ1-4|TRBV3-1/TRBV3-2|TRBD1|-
TGTGCCAGCAGCCAAGGGACAGGGGGCCATAATGAAAAACTGTTTTTT
CASSQGTGGHNEKLFF
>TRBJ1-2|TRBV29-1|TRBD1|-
TGCAGCGTTGAAGAGAGGGAGACAGGGGCCTATGGCTACACCTTC
CSVEERETGAYGYTF
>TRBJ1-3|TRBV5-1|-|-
TGCGCCAGCAGCTCAGACAGCCGCTCTGGAAACACCATATATTTT
CASSSDSRSGNTIYF
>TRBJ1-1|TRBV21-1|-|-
TGTGCCAGCAGCAAACGGGCCAGGGGGCGGCCTGAAGCTTTCTTT
CASSKRARGRPEAFF
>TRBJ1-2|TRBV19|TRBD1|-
TGTGCCAGTAGTATGGACAGGGCCCGGTATGGCTACACCTTC
CASSMDRARYGYTF
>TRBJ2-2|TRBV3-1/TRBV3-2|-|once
TGTGCCAGCAGCGACATCAGGGGGGAACCGAACACCGGGGAGCTGTTTTTT
CASSDIRGEPNTGELFF
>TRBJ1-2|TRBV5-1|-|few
TGCGCCAGCAGCCCCGATACAAATTATGGCTACACCTTC
CASSPDTNYGYTF
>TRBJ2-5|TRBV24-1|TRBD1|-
TGTGCCACCAGAGGACAGGGCGACGCTGAGACCCAGTACTTC
CATRGQGDAETQYF
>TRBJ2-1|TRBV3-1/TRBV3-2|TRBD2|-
TGTGCCAGCAGCCCGGGACTATTCATCTACAATGAGCAGTTCTTC
CASSPGLFIYNEQFF
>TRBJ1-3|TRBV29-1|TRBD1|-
TGCAGCGTCACAGGGGCTACTGGAAACACCATATATTTT
CSVTGATGNTIYF
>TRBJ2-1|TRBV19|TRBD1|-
TGTGCCAGTAGCGTAGGGGGCGATGAGCAGTTCTTC
CASSVGGDEQFF
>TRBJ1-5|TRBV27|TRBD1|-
TGTGCCATCATCTGGGGGACAGAGTATAGCAATCAGCCCCAGCATTTT
CAIIWGTEYSNQPQHF
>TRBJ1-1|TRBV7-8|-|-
TGTGCCAGCAGACGGACAGACACCACTGAAGCTTTCTTT
CASRRTDTTEAFF
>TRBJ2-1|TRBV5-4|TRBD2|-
TGTGCCAGCAGCCTCCAAAGCGGGAGGTCCTACAATGAGCAGTTCTTC
CASSLQSGRSYNEQFF
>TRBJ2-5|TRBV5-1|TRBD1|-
TGCGCCAGCAGCTCTATTACAGGGGGCGACGAGACCCAGTACTTC
CASSSITGGDETQYF
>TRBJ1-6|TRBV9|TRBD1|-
TGTGCCAGCAGCTCCGGGACAGTGGGTAGGGGCTCCTATAATTCACCCCTCCACTTT
CASSSGTVGRGSYNSPLHF
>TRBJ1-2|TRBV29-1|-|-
TGCAGCGTTGGGACAGACCTTAACTATGGCTACACCTTC
CSVGTDLNYGYTF
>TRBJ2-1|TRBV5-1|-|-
TGCGCCAGCAGCCAAAACAATGAGCAGTTCTTC
CASSQNNEQFF
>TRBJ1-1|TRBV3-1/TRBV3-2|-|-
TGTGCCAGCAGAGCCCGGGGGTCGCTCCCCACTGAAGCTTTCTTT
CASRARGSLPTEAFF
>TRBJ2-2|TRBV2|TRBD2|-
TGTGCCAGCGATAGCGGGATAAACACCGGGGAGCTGTTTTTT
CASDSGINTGELFF
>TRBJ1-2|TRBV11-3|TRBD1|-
TGTGCCAGCGCGAAAACAGGGGATAGCTACACCTTC
CASAKTGDSYTF
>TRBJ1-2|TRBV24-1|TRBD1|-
TGTGCCACCAGTGACCCAAGTCGGGACAGGGTCTACACCTTC
CATSDPSRDRVYTF
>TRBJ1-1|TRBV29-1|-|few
TGCAGCGTTGAGAGGGGGGGTGAAGCTTTCTTT
CSVERGGEAFF
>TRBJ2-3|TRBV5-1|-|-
TGCGCCAGCAGCTTGATACCAGGGTGGGGAAGCACAGATACGCAGTATTTT
CASSLIPGWGSTDTQYF
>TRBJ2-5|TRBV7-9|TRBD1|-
TGTGCCAGCAGCTCCGGGACAGTCGAGACCCAGTACTTC
CASSSGTVETQYF
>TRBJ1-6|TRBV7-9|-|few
TGTGCCAGCAGCTTAGAGCGGCACACCCTCCACTTT
CASSLERHTLHF
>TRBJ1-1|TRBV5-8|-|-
TGTGCCAGCAGCTTGCCCCCTGCGGCTTTCTTT
CASSLPPAAFF
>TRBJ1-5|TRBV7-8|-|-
TGTGCCAGCAGTCACTCAAGGGTACCCCCGCTGGGAGCCCAGCATTTT
CASSHSRVPPLGAQHF
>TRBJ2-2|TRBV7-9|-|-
TGTGCCAGCAGCTTTAGGGGCGGGGAGCTGTTTTTT
CASSFRGGELFF
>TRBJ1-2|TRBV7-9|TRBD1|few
TGTGCCAGCAGCTTTGGGACAGCGCGTGGCTACACCTTC
CASSFGTARGYTF
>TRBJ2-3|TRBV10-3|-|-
TGTGCCATCAATCGCGGCGAGTTCACAGATACGCAGTATTTT
CAINRGEFTDTQYF